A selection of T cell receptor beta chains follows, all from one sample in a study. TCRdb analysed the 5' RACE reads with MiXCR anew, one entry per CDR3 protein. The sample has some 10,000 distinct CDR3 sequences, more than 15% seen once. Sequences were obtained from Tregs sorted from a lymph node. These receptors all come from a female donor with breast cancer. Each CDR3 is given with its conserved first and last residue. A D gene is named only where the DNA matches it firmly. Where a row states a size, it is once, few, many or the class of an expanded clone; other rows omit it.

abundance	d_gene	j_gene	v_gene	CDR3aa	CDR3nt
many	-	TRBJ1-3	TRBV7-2	CASSQPTASGNTIYF	TGTGCCAGCAGCCAGCCGACAGCTAGTGGAAACACCATATATTTT
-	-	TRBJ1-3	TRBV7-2	CAATNLRSSGNTIYF	TGTGCCGCCACTAATCTTCGAAGCTCTGGAAACACCATATATTTT
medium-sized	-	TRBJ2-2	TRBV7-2	CASSFDIPGELFF	TGTGCCAGCAGCTTCGACATTCCCGGGGAGCTGTTTTTT
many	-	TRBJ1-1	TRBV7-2	CASSGYKNTEAFF	TGTGCCAGCAGCGGATACAAGAACACTGAAGCTTTCTTT
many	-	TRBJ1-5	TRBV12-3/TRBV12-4	CASSDGIQPQHF	TGTGCCAGCAGCGACGGGATACAGCCCCAGCATTTT
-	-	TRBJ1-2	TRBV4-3	CASSQDETYGYTF	TGCGCCAGCAGCCAAGATGAGACATATGGCTACACCTTC
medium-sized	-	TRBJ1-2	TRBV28	CASSSPGEGVYGYTF	TGTGCCAGCAGTTCCCCAGGGGAAGGGGTCTATGGCTACACCTTC
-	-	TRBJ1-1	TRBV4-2	CASSQDSVGNTETFF	TGTGCCAGCAGCCAAGATTCGGTAGGGAACACTGAAACTTTCTTT
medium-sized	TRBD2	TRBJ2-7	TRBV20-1	CSARQRGSPYEQYF	TGCAGTGCTCGGCAGCGGGGGTCCCCCTACGAGCAGTACTTC
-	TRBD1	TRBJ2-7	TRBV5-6	CASSFDRGIGEQYF	TGTGCCAGCAGCTTCGACAGGGGGATTGGCGAGCAGTACTTC
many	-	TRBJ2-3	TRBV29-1	CSVENSGGTDTQYF	TGCAGCGTTGAAAACTCAGGGGGGACAGATACGCAGTATTTT
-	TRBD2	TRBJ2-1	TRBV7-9	CASSLALAGTYNEQFF	TGTGCCAGCAGCTTAGCACTAGCGGGAACTTACAATGAGCAGTTCTTC
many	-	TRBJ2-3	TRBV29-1	CSGSPQGRPGTQYF	TGCAGCGGGTCGCCTCAGGGGAGACCAGGTACGCAGTATTTT
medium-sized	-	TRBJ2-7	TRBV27	CASSISGSYEQYF	TGTGCCAGCAGTATTAGCGGATCCTACGAGCAGTACTTC
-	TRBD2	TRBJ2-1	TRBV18	CASSPPTAGGRGEQFF	TGTGCCAGCTCACCACCCACAGCGGGAGGTCGAGGTGAGCAGTTCTTC
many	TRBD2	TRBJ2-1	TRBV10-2	CASSSGREVNNEQFF	TGCGCCAGCAGTTCTGGGCGGGAGGTAAACAATGAGCAGTTCTTC
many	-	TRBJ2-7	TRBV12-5	CASRISGASYEQYF	TGTGCTAGTAGGATCAGCGGAGCAAGCTACGAGCAGTACTTC
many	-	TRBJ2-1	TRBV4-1	CASSKSETTFSEQFF	TGCGCCAGCAGCAAAAGCGAGACGACCTTTAGTGAGCAGTTCTTC
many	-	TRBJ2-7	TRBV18	CASSPKGLFSYEQYF	TGTGCCAGCTCACCAAAGGGACTGTTCTCCTACGAGCAGTACTTC
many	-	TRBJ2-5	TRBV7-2	CASRPGYLQETQYF	TGTGCCAGCAGACCAGGGTACTTACAAGAGACCCAGTACTTC
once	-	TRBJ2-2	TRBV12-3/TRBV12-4	CASSPPVARNTGELFF	TGTGCCAGCAGTCCCCCCGTAGCGAGGAACACCGGGGAGCTGTTTTTT
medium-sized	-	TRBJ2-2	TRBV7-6	CASSLQGNTGELFF	TGTGCCAGCAGCCTCCAGGGGAACACCGGGGAGCTGTTTTTT
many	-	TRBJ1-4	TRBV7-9	CASSSEGGEKLFF	TGTGCCAGCAGCTCAGAGGGCGGTGAAAAACTGTTTTTT
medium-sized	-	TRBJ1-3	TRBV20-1	CSARVGEQKDGNTIYF	TGCAGTGCTAGAGTTGGGGAACAGAAGGATGGAAACACCATATATTTT
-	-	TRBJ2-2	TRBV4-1	CASSQAQNTGELFF	TGCGCCAGCAGCCAAGCACAGAACACCGGGGAGCTGTTTTTT
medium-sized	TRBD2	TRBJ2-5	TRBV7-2	CASSSLSGGARRETQYF	TGTGCCAGCAGCTCTCTAAGCGGGGGGGCCAGGCGGGAGACCCAGTACTTC
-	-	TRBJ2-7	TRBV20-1	CSAPKPSRPEQYF	TGCAGTGCTCCCAAACCAAGCCGCCCCGAGCAGTACTTC
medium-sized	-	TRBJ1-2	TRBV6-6	CASSYGSANNYGYTF	TGTGCCAGCAGTTATGGATCAGCGAATAACTATGGCTACACCTTC
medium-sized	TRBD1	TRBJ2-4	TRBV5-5	CASSGTGVNIQYF	TGTGCCAGCAGCGGGACAGGGGTAAACATTCAGTACTTC
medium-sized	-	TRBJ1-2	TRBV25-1	CASRSQSKDGYTF	TGTGCCAGCAGGTCACAGAGCAAGGATGGCTACACCTTC
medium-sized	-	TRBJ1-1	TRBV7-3	CASSSGMSNTEAFF	TGTGCCAGCAGCTCAGGGATGTCGAACACTGAAGCTTTCTTT
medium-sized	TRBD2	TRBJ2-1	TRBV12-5	CASGLVSRRGVGEREDYNEQFF	TGTGCTAGTGGTTTGGTATCCAGGCGAGGGGTGGGAGAGCGGGAAGATTACAATGAGCAGTTCTTC
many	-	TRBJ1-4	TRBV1	CTSSQDTGPGTNEKLFF	TGCACCAGCAGCCAAGATACGGGGCCAGGAACTAATGAAAAACTGTTTTTT